This TCR beta chain was recovered during a study of regulatory T cells in long-lasting Graves disease (dated by TCRdb to 2020 to 2023). Background for the entire study: Persistent Graves' disease meant more than 5 years of antithyroid drug treatment with TSH receptor autoantibodies that stayed positive. Patients with persistent Graves' disease were compared with patients with newly diagnosed Graves' disease using TCR sequencing and RNA sequencing of peripheral blood. The study took place in China and was registered as a clinical trial. A total of around 35 samples underwent TCR sequencing, from 13 patients with persistent Graves' disease and some 20 patients with newly diagnosed Graves' disease. Persistent Graves' disease patients in the clinical cohort had taken antithyroid drugs for approximately ten years on average. General conclusions and limits of the study: The authors acknowledged the small sample size as a limitation that may reduce accuracy. Compared with newly diagnosed patients, patients with persistent Graves' disease had lower TCR Shannon entropy and fewer highly expanded clones, which suggests clonal expansion. Patients with persistent disease shared more public clonotypes (about 2,700) than newly diagnosed patients did (roughly 970). Peripheral blood alone was examined, since thyroid tissue, which constituted the primary lesion, could not be accessed. TRBV28, TRBJ1-2 and TRBJ2-5 were preferentially used in persistent disease, while TRBV20-1 and TRBJ2-1 were favored in newly diagnosed disease. Sequencing and analysis were restricted to the TCR beta chain.

The CDR3 sequence holds 11 residues, the cysteine and phenylalanine included. Only the CDR3 DNA stays, 33 bases, in frame from base 1. V drops 6 bases and J drops 5 bases, leaving 10 bases in between. CDR1 and CDR2, looked up from the germline V gene (reference sequence), are DFQATT and SNEGSKA. Per the publication, the time point label means: persistent/refractory GD, antithyroid drugs over 5 years with positive TRAb. RNA was extracted from PBMCs in TRIzol for both TCR sequencing and RNA sequencing. The diagnosis of Graves' disease was made according to American Thyroid Association guidelines. The patients came from an endocrinology department in Xi'an, China. Each patient gave approximately 9.7 milliliters of peripheral blood, collected in an EDTA anticoagulant tube. PBMCs were isolated by Ficoll Paque Plus density gradient separation without further T cell sorting. RNA quality was checked with an Agilent 2100 Bioanalyzer and agarose gel, and concentration with a NanoDrop 2000.

Library generation was performed with multiplex PCR. TCRdb records Illumina HiSeq 4000 as the sequencer. TCR beta libraries were built with iRepertoire HTBI primers and Arm-PCR amplification of CDR3 regions. Gel purification was performed on PCR products prior to sequencing. From the authors' description of their analysis: A total of roughly 67 TRBV and 14 TRBJ segments were identified across samples and were used for gene usage analysis of CDR3 amino acid clonotypes. COPE and FqMerger were used to merge the filtered high-quality paired reads into contigs. BLAST was used to align contigs to IMGT TRBV, TRBD and TRBJ reference genes, with CDR3 defined following IMGT. Highly expanded clones were defined as clonotypes with a frequency above 0.1%. Shannon entropy served as the measure of repertoire diversity, while the Gini coefficient captured V-J evenness. A clonotype found in more than one individual was treated as public. TCRdb reprocessing: public reads trimmed at Q25 with fastp, clones called with MiXCR, in-frame beta chains kept. All rows with the same CDR3 protein become a single entry with the most common DNA and genes. The V and J calls were not made by the authors but by TCRdb's processing. This sample has about 470,000 distinct CDR3 sequences in its table, and around a fifth of those were observed once. About 7% of the sample lies in the top ten.

This clonotype was observed a few times. The antigen it recognizes is unknown. Per-base qualities were not stored, and no clone one base away is much larger. The material was peripheral blood mononuclear cells (PBMCs), obtained when the disease was refractory, from a patient treated with antithyroid drugs. The TCR comes from a female donor with Graves disease. The chain was built from TRBV20-1 and TRBJ1-2; the D gene remains uncertain. For the CDR3, the sequence is CSATEMYGYTF. In nucleotides, the sequence is TGCAGTGCAACGGAGATGTATGGCTACACCTTC.